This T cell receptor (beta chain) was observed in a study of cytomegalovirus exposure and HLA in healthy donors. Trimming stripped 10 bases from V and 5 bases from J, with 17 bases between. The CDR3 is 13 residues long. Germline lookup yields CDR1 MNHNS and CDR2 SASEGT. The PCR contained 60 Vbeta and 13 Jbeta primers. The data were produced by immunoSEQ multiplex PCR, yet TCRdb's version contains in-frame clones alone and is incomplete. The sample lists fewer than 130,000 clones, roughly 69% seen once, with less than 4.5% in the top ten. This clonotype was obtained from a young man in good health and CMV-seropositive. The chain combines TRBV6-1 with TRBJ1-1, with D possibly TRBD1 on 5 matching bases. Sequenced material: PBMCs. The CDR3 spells CATPGRSYTEAFF. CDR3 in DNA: TGTGCCACCCCAGGGAGGAGTTATACTGAAGCTTTCTTT.